This T cell receptor (beta chain) came from a study of T cell responses to AZD1222 COVID-19 vaccine. The CDR3 is 15 residues long. The V and J ends lost 3 bases and 3 bases respectively, with 16 bases between them. CDR1 and CDR2 from the germline V gene are SGDLS and YYNGEE. Assay used: immunoSEQ multiplex PCR; TCRdb lists only in-frame clones, some missing. There are fewer than 130,000 clones in the sample; approximately 90% occur only once, and around 1.6% lies in the top ten. This TCR was sampled from an adult in good health. The V gene is TRBV9, the J gene TRBJ2-7; a weak D match, TRBD2 (5 bases). The sequencing here drew on peripheral blood, taken on day 0 of AZD1222 vaccination. The CDR3 loop is CASSAGVNPDYEQYF. As DNA, the CDR3 is TGTGCCAGCAGCGCCGGGGTGAACCCAGACTACGAGCAGTACTTC. Drawing the rest from reference TRBV9 and TRBJ2-7, the complete variable domain is DSGVTQTPKHLITATGQRVTLRCSPRSGDLSVYWYQQSLDQGLQFLIQYYNGEERAKGNILERFSAQQFPDLHSELNLSSLELGDSALYFCASSAGVNPDYEQYFGPGTRLTVT.